Presented here are 7 T cell receptor beta chains from one specimen sequenced in a study of cytomegalovirus exposure and HLA in healthy donors. Profiling relied on immunoSEQ multiplex PCR, and the TCRdb table lists in-frame clones only, not all of them. The data hold 150,000 or so clones, with 89% observed a single time. Sequences were obtained from PBMCs. All receptors derive from a woman between 18 and 30 years old in good health and CMV-seropositive.

The chain couples TRBV9 to TRBJ2-2; possibly TRBD2 for D (6 bases). CDR3 length: 15 amino acids. Germline lookup yields CDR1 SGDLS and CDR2 YYNGEE. The germline V and J ends were trimmed by 4 bases and 1 base, with 11 bases remaining between them. In DNA, the CDR3 is TGTGCCAGCAGCCTTAGAGCGGGGAACACCGGGGAGCTGTTTTTT. It specifies CASSLRAGNTGELFF.

The table lists this clone with a count of one. The V call is TRBV7-2, the J call TRBJ1-4; 7 nucleotides agree with TRBD1. Germline CDR1 and CDR2: SGHTA and FQGNSA. The CDR3 sequence is 15 residues long. V shed 5 bases, J shed 3 bases, and the junction held 6 bases outside the gene matches. In nucleotides, the CDR3 is TGTGCCAGCAGCCCTAAGACAGGGCCTAATGAAAAACTGTTTTTT. Translation gives CASSPKTGPNEKLFF.

The chain recombines TRBV19 with TRBJ1-1, with a tentative D call TRBD1 (5 bases). CDR1 and CDR2 from the germline V gene are LNHDA and SQIVND (reference sequence). CDR3 length: 14 residues. Trimming left V 10 bases short and J 4 bases short, with 19 bases between. The CDR3 DNA sequence: TGTGCCACCACTCCGGGGGGAGACGGCACTGAAGCTTTCTTT. This codes for CATTPGGDGTEAFF.

The rearrangement joins TRBV12-5 to TRBJ1-2, with no clear D. The germline CDR1 and CDR2 sequences are LGHNT and FRNRAP. V gave up 0 bases and J gave up 6 bases, with 20 bases separating them. CDR3 size: 17 residues. The CDR3 spells CASGLVPFSTRQNGYTF. The DNA for the CDR3 is TGTGCTAGTGGTTTGGTACCGTTTTCGACCAGGCAGAATGGCTACACCTTC. Together with reference TRBV12-5 and TRBJ1-2, the CDR3 gives the full variable domain: DARVTQTPRHKVTEMGQEVTMRCQPILGHNTVFWYRQTMMQGLELLAYFRNRAPLDDSGMPKDRFSAEMPDATLATLKIQPSEPRDSAVYFCASGLVPFSTRQNGYTFGSGTRLTVV.

The rearrangement joins TRBV28 to TRBJ1-2; D ambiguous. This CDR3 spans 14 amino acids. The V and J ends lost 3 bases and 2 bases respectively, with 10 bases between them. The germline CDR1 and CDR2 sequences are MDHEN and SYDVKM. DNA of the CDR3: TGTGCCAGCAGTTTCCCCCTACAGAACTATGGCTACACCTTC. Its translation is CASSFPLQNYGYTF.

This clone was observed a single time. The V gene is TRBV28, the J gene TRBJ2-7; a possible D gene is TRBD1 (6 bases). Germline lookup yields CDR1 MDHEN and CDR2 SYDVKM. The CDR3 spans 16 residues. Trimming removed 10 bases from V and 2 bases from J, with 24 bases in between. CDR3 bases: TGTGCCACCTGTGGGGTAAAGGGACAACCACCCTACGAGCAGTACTTC. Encoded protein: CATCGVKGQPPYEQYF.

This chain links TRBV28 with TRBJ2-7, with D tentatively TRBD1 (5 bases). This CDR3 contains 14 residues. V lost 4 bases and J 3 bases, leaving 13 bases between the germline ends. Looked up from germline, CDR1 is MDHEN and CDR2 is SYDVKM. The CDR3 region has the DNA TGTGCCAGCAGTTGGGGCCGATTGGGCTACGAGCAGTACTTC. Translating gives CASSWGRLGYEQYF.